This TCR beta chain was found in a study of OX40 agonist ivuxolimab in advanced cancers. About the study: All patients had ivuxolimab intravenously every 2 weeks at 0.01 to 10 mg/kg. Head and neck, renal cell, melanoma or hepatocellular carcinoma were the cancers that dose-escalation patients had. Overall study results and limits: The expanded peripheral T cells' antigen specificity was not determined. Clonal expansion was seen in CD4+ and CD8+ blood T cells by week 6 at 0.1 to 3.0 mg/kg.

The method was immunoSEQ multiplex PCR; TCRdb's version includes in-frame clones alone and lacks a portion of them. Here the sample spans 30,000 to 45,000 clones, approximately 86% being singletons. Per germline, CDR1 SGHDT and CDR2 YYEEEE. Trimming pared 1 base from V and 4 bases from J, leaving 18 bases between. The CDR3 runs to 17 residues. With regard to this clone: Its antigen is unidentified.

The specimen was CD4+ or CD8+ T cells sorted from blood, collected in a trial of the OX40 agonist ivuxolimab. The TCR was taken from an adult with an advanced solid tumor such as melanoma, head and neck, liver or kidney cancer. The chain uses TRBV5-6 and TRBJ1-3; possible D gene TRBD1, 6 bases. The DNA of the CDR3 is TGTGCCAGCAGCTTGTATCAAGGGGGGCGCTCGGGAAACACCATATATTTT. Encoded protein: CASSLYQGGRSGNTIYF.